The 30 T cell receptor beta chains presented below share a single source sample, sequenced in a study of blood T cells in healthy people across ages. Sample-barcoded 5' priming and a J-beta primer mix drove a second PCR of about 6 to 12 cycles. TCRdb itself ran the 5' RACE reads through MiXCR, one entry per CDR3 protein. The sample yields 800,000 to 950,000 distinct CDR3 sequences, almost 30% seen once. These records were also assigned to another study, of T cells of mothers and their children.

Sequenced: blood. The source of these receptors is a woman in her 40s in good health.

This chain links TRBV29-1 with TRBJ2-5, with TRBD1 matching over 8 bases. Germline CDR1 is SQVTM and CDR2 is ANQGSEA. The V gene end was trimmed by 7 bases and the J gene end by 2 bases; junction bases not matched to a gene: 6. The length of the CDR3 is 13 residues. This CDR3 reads CSANQGAQETQYF. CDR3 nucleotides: TGCAGCGCAAACCAGGGGGCACAAGAGACCCAGTACTTC.

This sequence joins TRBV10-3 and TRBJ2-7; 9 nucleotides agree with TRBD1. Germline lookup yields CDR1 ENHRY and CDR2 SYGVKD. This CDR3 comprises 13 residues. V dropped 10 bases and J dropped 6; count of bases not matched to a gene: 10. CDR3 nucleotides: TGTGCCACCGACGGGACAGGGTTCGGCGAGCAGTACTTC. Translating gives CATDGTGFGEQYF.

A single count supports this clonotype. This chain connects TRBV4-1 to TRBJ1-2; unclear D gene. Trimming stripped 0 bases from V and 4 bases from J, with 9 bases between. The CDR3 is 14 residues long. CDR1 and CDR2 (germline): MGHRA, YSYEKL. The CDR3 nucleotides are TGCGCCAGCAGCCAAGATTTAGACCTCTATGGCTACACCTTC. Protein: CASSQDLDLYGYTF.

CDR3 sequence reads: CASSPLGTEQFF. CDR3 coding DNA: TGTGCCAGCAGCCCCCTGGGTACTGAGCAGTTCTTC. This sequence joins TRBV12-3 or TRBV12-4 and TRBJ2-1; no reliable D call. There are 12 residues in the CDR3. Trimming took 6 bases from V and 9 from J, leaving 12 bases between them.

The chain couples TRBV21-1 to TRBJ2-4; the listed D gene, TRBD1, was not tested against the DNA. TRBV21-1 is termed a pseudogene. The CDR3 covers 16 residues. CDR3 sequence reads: CASSKEGGHVKNIQYF. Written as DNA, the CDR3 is TGTGCCAGCAGCAAAGAGGGGGGGCACGTCAAAAACATTCAGTACTTC.

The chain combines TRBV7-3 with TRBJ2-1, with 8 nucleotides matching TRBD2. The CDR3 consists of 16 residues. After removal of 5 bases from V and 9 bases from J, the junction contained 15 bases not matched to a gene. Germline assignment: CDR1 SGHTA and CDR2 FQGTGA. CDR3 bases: TGTGCCAGCAGCCGAGGGACTAGGGGGGGGCAGGGTGAGCAGTTCTTC. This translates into CASSRGTRGGQGEQFF.

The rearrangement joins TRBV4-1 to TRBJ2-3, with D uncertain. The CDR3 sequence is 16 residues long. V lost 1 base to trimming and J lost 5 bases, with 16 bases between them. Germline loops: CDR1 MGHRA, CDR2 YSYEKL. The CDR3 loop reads CASSQAPRLPRDTQYF. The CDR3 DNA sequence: TGCGCCAGCAGCCAAGCGCCCAGACTCCCCCGAGATACGCAGTATTTT.

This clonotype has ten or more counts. The DNA of the CDR3 is TGTGCCAGCAGCGTAGAGGGCAGGGGAACGGATGGCTACACCTTC. Translation: CASSVEGRGTDGYTF. The rearrangement joins TRBV9 to TRBJ1-2, with D possibly TRBD1 on 6 matching bases. Looked up from germline, CDR1 is SGDLS and CDR2 is YYNGEE. This CDR3 contains 15 residues. V dropped 0 bases and J dropped 6 bases, with 15 bases sitting between them.

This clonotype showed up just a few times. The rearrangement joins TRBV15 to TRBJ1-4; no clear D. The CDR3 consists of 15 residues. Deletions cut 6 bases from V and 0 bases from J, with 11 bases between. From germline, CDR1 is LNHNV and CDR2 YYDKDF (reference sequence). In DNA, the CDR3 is TGTGCCACCAGTCCCAGGACTGCAACTAATGAAAAACTGTTTTTT. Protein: CATSPRTATNEKLFF.

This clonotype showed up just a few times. In DNA form, the CDR3 reads TGTGCCAGCAGCGTAATGAGCGGGGGGGCCTACAATGAGCAGTTCTTC. Amino acid sequence: CASSVMSGGAYNEQFF. This chain uses TRBV9 with TRBJ2-1, with 10 bases aligning to TRBD2. This CDR3 comprises 16 residues. CDR1 is SGDLS, CDR2 YYNGEE, per germline. V gave up 1 base and J gave up 2 bases; unmatched junction bases: 3.

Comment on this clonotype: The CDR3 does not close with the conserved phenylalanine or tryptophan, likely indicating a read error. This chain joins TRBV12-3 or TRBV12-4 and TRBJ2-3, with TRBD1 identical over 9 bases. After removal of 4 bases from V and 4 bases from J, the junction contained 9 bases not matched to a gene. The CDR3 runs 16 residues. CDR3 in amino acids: CASSSYGQGFADTQYS. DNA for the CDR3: TGTGCCAGCAGTTCCTACGGACAGGGGTTTGCAGATACGCAGTATTCT.

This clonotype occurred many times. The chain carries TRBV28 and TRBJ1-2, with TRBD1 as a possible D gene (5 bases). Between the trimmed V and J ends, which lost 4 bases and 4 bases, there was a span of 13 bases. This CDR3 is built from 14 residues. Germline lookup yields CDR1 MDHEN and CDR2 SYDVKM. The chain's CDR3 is CASSSRGVTYGYTF. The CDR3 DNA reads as TGTGCCAGCAGTTCAAGGGGTGTAACCTATGGCTACACCTTC.

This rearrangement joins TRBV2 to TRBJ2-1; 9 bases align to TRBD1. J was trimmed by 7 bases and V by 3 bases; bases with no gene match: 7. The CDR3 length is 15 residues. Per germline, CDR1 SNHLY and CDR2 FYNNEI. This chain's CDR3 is CASSEEQGARNEQFF. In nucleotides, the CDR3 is TGTGCCAGCAGTGAGGAACAGGGGGCGCGAAATGAGCAGTTCTTC.

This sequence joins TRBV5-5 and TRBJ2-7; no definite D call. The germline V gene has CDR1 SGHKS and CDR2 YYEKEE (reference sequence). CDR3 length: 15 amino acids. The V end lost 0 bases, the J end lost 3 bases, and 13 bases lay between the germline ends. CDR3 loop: CASSLGVALSYEQYF. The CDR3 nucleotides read TGTGCCAGCAGCTTGGGTGTGGCTTTGAGCTACGAGCAGTACTTC.

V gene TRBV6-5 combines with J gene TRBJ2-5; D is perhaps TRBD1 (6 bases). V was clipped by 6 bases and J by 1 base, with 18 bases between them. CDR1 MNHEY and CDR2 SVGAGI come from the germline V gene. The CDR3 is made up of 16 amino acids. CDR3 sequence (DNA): TGTGCCAGCAGACCCCGGGACACGGGGCCCCAAGAGACCCAGTACTTC. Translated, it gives CASRPRDTGPQETQYF.

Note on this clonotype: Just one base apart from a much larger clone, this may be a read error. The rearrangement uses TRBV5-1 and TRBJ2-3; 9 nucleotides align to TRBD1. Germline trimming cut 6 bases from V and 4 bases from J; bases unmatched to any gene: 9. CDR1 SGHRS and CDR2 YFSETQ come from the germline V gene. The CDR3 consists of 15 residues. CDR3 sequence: CASKDRGISADTQYF. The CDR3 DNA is TGCGCCAGCAAGGACAGGGGAATTAGCGCAGATACGCAGTATTTT.

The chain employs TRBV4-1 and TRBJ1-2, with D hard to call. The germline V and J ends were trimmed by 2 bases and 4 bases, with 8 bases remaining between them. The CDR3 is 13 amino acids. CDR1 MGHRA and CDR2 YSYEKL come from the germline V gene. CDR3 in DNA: TGCGCCAGCAGCCAATTGGTCCGCTATGGCTACACCTTC. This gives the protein CASSQLVRYGYTF.

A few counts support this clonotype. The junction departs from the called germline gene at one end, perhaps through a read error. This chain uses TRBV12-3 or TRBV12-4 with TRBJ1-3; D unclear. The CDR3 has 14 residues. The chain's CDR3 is CACSLTGSADTIYF. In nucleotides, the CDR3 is TGTGCCTGCAGTTTAACGGGTTCCGCGGACACCATATATTTT.

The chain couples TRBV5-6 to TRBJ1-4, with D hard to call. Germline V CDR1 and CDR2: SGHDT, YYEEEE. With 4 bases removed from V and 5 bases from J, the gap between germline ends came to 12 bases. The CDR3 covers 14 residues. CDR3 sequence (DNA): TGTGCCAGCAGCCCCGGACGGAGAAATGAAAAACTGTTTTTT. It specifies CASSPGRRNEKLFF.

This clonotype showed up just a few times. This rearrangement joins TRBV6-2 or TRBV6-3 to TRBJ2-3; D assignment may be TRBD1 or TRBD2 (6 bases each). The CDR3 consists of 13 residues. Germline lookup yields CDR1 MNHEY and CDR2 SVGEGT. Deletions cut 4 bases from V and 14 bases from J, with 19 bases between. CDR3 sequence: CASSSNVRGATYF. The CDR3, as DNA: TGTGCCAGCAGTTCGAACGTAAGGGGGGCGACGTATTTT.

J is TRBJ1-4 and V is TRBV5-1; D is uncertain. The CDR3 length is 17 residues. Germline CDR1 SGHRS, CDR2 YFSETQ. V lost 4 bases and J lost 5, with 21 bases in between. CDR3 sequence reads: CASSLGVGSGRNEKLFF. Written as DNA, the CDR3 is TGCGCCAGCAGCCTCGGGGTTGGATCTGGACGAAATGAAAAACTGTTTTTT.

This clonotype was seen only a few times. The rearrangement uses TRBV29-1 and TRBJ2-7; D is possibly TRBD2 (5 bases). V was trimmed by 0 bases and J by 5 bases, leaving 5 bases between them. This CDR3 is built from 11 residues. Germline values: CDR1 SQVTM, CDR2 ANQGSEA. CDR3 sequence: CSVEDSDEQYF. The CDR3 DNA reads TGCAGCGTTGAAGATAGCGACGAGCAGTACTTC.

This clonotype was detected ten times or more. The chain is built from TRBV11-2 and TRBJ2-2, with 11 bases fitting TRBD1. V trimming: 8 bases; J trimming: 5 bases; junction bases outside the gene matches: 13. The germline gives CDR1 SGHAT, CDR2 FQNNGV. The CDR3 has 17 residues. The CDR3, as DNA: TGTGCCAGCTTGAGCCCTATCCGGGACAGGGGGACCGGGGAGCTGTTTTTT. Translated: CASLSPIRDRGTGELFF.

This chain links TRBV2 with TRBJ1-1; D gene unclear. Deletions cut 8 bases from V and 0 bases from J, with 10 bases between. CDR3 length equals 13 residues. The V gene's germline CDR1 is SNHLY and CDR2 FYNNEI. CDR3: CASGRGMNTEAFF. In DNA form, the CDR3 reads TGTGCCAGCGGGAGAGGCATGAACACTGAAGCTTTCTTT.

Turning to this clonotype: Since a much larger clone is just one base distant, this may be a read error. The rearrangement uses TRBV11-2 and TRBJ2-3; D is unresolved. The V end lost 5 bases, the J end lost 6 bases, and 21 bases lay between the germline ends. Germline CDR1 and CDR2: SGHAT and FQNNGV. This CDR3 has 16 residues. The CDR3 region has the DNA TGTGCCAGCAGCCCGCTAACGACCTCCCCTTGGGATACGCAGTATTTT. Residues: CASSPLTTSPWDTQYF.

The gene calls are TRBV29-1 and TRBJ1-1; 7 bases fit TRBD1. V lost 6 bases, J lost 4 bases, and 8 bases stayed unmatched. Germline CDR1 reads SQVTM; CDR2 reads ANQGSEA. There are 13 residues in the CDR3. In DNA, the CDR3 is TGCAGCGTGAGAGCAGGGGGATCCACTGAAGCTTTCTTT. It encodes CSVRAGGSTEAFF.

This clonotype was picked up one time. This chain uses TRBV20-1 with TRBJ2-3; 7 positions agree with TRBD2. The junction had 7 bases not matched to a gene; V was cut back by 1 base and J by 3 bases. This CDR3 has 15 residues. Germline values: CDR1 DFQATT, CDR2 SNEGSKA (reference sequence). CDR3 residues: CSARAGGRRTDTQYF. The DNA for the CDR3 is TGCAGTGCTAGAGCCGGGGGGAGGAGGACAGATACGCAGTATTTT.

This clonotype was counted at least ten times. CDR3: CASSRRQSTDTQYF. The DNA of the CDR3 is TGTGCCAGCAGCCGACGACAGTCCACAGATACGCAGTATTTT. The V and J genes are TRBV5-5 and TRBJ2-3; the D gene is possibly TRBD1 (5 bases). CDR1 and CDR2 (germline): SGHKS, YYEKEE (reference sequence). This CDR3 is built from 14 residues. V was shortened by 4 bases and J by 2 bases, with 11 bases between the two germline ends.

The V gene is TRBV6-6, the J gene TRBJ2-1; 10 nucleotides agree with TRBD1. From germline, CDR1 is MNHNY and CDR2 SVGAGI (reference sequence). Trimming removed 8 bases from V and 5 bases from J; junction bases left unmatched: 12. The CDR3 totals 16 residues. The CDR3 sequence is CASVPGAGQGNNEQFF. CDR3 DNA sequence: TGTGCCAGCGTCCCAGGGGCGGGACAGGGGAACAATGAGCAGTTCTTC.

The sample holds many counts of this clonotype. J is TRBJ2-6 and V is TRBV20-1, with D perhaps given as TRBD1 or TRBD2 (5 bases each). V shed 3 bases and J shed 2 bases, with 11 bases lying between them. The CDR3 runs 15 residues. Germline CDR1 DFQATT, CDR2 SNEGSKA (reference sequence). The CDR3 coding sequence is TGCAGTGCTAGTAACCGAGGGGCTGGGGCCAACGTCCTGACTTTC. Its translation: CSASNRGAGANVLTF.